This TCR beta chain was documented in a study of cytomegalovirus exposure and HLA in healthy donors. The CDR3 totals 15 residues. Germline V gene lookup returns CDR1 MRHNA and CDR2 SNTAGT. The J segment lost 5 bases and the V segment lost 5 bases, leaving 11 bases of the junction unmatched. The study ran its PCR with 60 Vbeta and 13 Jbeta primers. Only in-frame clones appear in the TCRdb table, and some are missing; sequencing was by immunoSEQ multiplex PCR. In the table there are fewer than 110,000 clones, roughly 79% of which are singletons. The sequence came from a man in his forties or fifties in good health and CMV-seronegative. The rearrangement uses TRBV6-4 and TRBJ1-1, with TRBD1 matching over 7 bases. Sequenced material: PBMCs. The CDR3 coding sequence is TGTGCCAGCAGTCGAGGAGGGGGCGATTGGACTGAAGCTTTCTTT. Its translation: CASSRGGGDWTEAFF.